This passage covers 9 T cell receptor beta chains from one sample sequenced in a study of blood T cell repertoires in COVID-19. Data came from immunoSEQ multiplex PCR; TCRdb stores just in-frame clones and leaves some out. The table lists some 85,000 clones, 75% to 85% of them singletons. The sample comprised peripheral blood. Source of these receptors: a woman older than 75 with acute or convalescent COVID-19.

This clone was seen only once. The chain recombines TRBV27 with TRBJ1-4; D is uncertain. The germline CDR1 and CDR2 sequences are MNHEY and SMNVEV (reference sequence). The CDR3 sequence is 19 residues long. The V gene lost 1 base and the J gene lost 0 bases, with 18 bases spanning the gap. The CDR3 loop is CASSLWARERYATNEKLFF. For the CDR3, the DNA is TGTGCCAGCAGTTTATGGGCCCGGGAACGTTATGCAACTAATGAAAAACTGTTTTTT.

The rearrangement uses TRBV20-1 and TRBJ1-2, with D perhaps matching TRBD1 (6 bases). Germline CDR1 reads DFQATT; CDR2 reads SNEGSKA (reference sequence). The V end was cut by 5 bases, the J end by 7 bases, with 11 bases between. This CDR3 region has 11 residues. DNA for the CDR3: TGCAGTGCTCCCCGACAGGTTGGCTACACCTTC. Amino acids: CSAPRQVGYTF.

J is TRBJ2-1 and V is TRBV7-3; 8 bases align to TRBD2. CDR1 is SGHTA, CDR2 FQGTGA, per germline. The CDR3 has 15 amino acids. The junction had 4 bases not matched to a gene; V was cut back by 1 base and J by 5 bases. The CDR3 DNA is TGTGCCAGCAGCTTAAGCGGGGGGAGCCACAATGAGCAGTTCTTC. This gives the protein CASSLSGGSHNEQFF.

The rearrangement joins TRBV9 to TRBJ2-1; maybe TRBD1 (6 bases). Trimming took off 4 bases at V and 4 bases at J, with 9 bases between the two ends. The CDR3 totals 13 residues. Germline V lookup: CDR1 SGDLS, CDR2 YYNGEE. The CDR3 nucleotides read TGTGCCAGCAGCCGAGGACAGTACAATGAGCAGTTCTTC. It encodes CASSRGQYNEQFF.

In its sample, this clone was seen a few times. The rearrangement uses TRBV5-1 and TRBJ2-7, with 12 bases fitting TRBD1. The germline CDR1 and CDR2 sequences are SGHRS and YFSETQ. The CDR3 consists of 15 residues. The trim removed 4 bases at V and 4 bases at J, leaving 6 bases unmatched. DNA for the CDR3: TGCGCCAGCAGCCCCCCGGGACAGGGGGCATACGAGCAGTACTTC. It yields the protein CASSPPGQGAYEQYF.

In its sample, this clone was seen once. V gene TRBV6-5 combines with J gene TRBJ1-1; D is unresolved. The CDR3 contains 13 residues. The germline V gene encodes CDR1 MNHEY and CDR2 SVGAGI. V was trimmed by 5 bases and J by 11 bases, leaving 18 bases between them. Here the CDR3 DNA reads TGTGCCAGCAGTACAGAGGGATTTCTCAGTGCTTTCTTT. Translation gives CASSTEGFLSAFF.

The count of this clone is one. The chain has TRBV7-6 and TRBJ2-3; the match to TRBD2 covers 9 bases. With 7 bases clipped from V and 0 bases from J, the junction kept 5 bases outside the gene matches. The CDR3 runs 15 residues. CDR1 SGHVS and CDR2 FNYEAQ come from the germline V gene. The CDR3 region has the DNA TGTGCCAGCACTGTAGCGGGGGCCAGCACAGATACGCAGTATTTT. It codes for CASTVAGASTDTQYF.

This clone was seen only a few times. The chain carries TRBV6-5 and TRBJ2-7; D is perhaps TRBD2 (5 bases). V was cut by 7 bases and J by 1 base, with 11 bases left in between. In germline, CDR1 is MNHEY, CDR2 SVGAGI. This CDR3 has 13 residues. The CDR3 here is CASKGDASYEQYF. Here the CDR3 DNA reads TGTGCCAGCAAGGGAGACGCATCCTACGAGCAGTACTTC.

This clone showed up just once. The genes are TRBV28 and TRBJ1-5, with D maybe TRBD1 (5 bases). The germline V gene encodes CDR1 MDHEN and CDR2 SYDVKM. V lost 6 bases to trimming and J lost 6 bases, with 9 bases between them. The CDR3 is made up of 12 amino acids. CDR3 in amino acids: CASRVGGQPQHF. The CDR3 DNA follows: TGTGCCAGCAGGGTCGGGGGTCAGCCCCAGCATTTT.